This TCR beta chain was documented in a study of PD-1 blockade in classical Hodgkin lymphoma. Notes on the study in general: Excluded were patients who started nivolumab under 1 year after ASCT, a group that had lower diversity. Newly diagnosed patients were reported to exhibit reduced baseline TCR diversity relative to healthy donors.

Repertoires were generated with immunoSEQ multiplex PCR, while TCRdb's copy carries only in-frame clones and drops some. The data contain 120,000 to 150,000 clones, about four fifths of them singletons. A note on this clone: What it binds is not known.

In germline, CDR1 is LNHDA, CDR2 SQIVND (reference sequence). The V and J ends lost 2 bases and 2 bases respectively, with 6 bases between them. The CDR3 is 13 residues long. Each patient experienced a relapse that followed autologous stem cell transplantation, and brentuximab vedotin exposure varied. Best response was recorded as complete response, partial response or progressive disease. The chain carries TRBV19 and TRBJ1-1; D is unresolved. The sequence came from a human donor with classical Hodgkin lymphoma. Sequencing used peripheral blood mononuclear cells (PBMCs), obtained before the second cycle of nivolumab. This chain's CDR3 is CASSIPPNTEAFF. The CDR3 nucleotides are TGTGCCAGTAGTATACCTCCCAACACTGAAGCTTTCTTT. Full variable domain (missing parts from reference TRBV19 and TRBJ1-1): DGGITQSPKYLFRKEGQNVTLSCEQNLNHDAMYWYRQDPGQGLRLIYYSQIVNDFQKGDIAEGYSVSREKKESFPLTVTSAQKNPTAFYLCASSIPPNTEAFFGQGTRLTVV.